These T cell receptor beta chains were read from a single sample in a study of CD8+ T cells in alopecia areata. The table came from immunoSEQ multiplex PCR; TCRdb's copy has only in-frame clones and leaves some out. The sample contains 93,000 or so clones, approximately 60% of which appear only once. Sample: CD4+ T cells sorted from blood. The receptors were sampled from a human donor in good health. Each CDR3 is given with its conserved first and last residue. D genes are given only for firm matches. The size entry is marked missing in some rows and otherwise reads once, few, many or a size class.

j_call: TRBJ2-5; v_call: TRBV4-2; d_call: TRBD2; clone_size: .; cdr3_aa: CASSLSGTSGGARTQYF; cdr3_nt: TGTGCCAGCAGCCTTTCCGGGACTAGCGGGGGGGCTCGGACCCAGTACTTC
j_call: TRBJ1-1; v_call: TRBV7-9; d_call: .; clone_size: few; cdr3_aa: CASSRSDSTEAFF; cdr3_nt: TGTGCCAGCAGCCGAAGTGACAGTACTGAAGCTTTCTTT
j_call: TRBJ2-7; v_call: TRBV6-5; d_call: .; clone_size: .; cdr3_aa: CASSKTGADYEQYF; cdr3_nt: TGTGCCAGCAGTAAGACAGGCGCTGACTACGAGCAGTACTTC
j_call: TRBJ2-3; v_call: TRBV6-1; d_call: TRBD2; clone_size: .; cdr3_aa: CASSEAKIAGVTDTQYF; cdr3_nt: TGTGCCAGCAGTGAAGCTAAGATAGCGGGGGTCACAGATACGCAGTATTTT
j_call: TRBJ2-5; v_call: TRBV7-9; d_call: .; clone_size: .; cdr3_aa: CASSLAGSQETQYF; cdr3_nt: TGTGCCAGCAGCTTAGCGGGTTCCCAAGAGACCCAGTACTTC
j_call: TRBJ2-1; v_call: TRBV4-1; d_call: TRBD1; clone_size: .; cdr3_aa: CASSQPRQGERNEQFF; cdr3_nt: TGCGCCAGCAGCCAACCCCGACAGGGAGAACGGAATGAGCAGTTCTTC
j_call: TRBJ2-7; v_call: TRBV30; d_call: TRBD1; clone_size: .; cdr3_aa: CAWSLTGRGEQYF; cdr3_nt: TGTGCCTGGAGTCTGACAGGGAGAGGCGAGCAGTACTTC
j_call: TRBJ2-1; v_call: TRBV19; d_call: .; clone_size: .; cdr3_aa: CASSRWSEQFF; cdr3_nt: TGTGCCAGTAGTCGGTGGAGTGAGCAGTTCTTC
j_call: TRBJ2-3; v_call: TRBV4-1; d_call: .; clone_size: .; cdr3_aa: CASRLSLSSTDTQYF; cdr3_nt: TGCGCCAGCAGGCTTAGCTTGAGTAGCACAGATACGCAGTATTTT
j_call: TRBJ2-3; v_call: TRBV29-1; d_call: TRBD1; clone_size: many; cdr3_aa: CSGETGVDTQYF; cdr3_nt: TGCAGCGGGGAGACAGGGGTAGATACGCAGTATTTT
j_call: TRBJ2-1; v_call: TRBV7-2; d_call: TRBD1; clone_size: .; cdr3_aa: CASSSGQGNYNEQFF; cdr3_nt: TGTGCCAGCAGCTCTGGACAGGGGAACTACAATGAGCAGTTCTTC
j_call: TRBJ1-4; v_call: TRBV30; d_call: .; clone_size: few; cdr3_aa: CAWSVQTEKLFF; cdr3_nt: TGTGCCTGGAGTGTACAGACAGAAAAACTGTTTTTT
j_call: TRBJ2-1; v_call: TRBV20-1; d_call: .; clone_size: few; cdr3_aa: CSARHSDEQFF; cdr3_nt: TGCAGTGCTAGGCACTCGGATGAGCAGTTCTTC
j_call: TRBJ2-7; v_call: TRBV7-2; d_call: TRBD1; clone_size: .; cdr3_aa: CASSLATGPWSEQYF; cdr3_nt: TGTGCCAGCAGCTTAGCGACAGGGCCGTGGTCCGAGCAGTACTTC
j_call: TRBJ2-7; v_call: TRBV30; d_call: TRBD2; clone_size: .; cdr3_aa: CAWARMLAGVEQYF; cdr3_nt: TGTGCCTGGGCCCGGATGCTAGCGGGGGTGGAGCAGTACTTC
j_call: TRBJ1-2; v_call: TRBV28; d_call: .; clone_size: .; cdr3_aa: CASSPPDRVGSYTF; cdr3_nt: TGTGCCAGCAGCCCCCCCGACCGGGTTGGGAGCTACACCTTC
j_call: TRBJ2-2; v_call: TRBV29-1; d_call: TRBD2; clone_size: few; cdr3_aa: CSVLTSGVNTGELFF; cdr3_nt: TGCAGCGTTTTGACTAGCGGGGTGAACACCGGGGAGCTGTTTTTT
j_call: TRBJ2-1; v_call: TRBV29-1; d_call: .; clone_size: .; cdr3_aa: CSSVDTGVAGHSYNEQFF; cdr3_nt: TGCAGCAGCGTTGACACGGGCGTCGCGGGGCACTCCTACAATGAGCAGTTCTTC
j_call: TRBJ1-6; v_call: TRBV5-4; d_call: TRBD1; clone_size: many; cdr3_aa: CASSKGDRGNSPLHF; cdr3_nt: TGTGCCAGCAGCAAAGGGGACAGGGGAAATTCACCCCTCCACTTT
j_call: TRBJ2-5; v_call: TRBV7-2; d_call: TRBD2; clone_size: few; cdr3_aa: CASSLVSGGSETQYF; cdr3_nt: TGTGCCAGCAGCTTGGTTAGCGGGGGCTCAGAGACCCAGTACTTC
j_call: TRBJ2-7; v_call: TRBV5-4; d_call: .; clone_size: .; cdr3_aa: CASSLAGREQYF; cdr3_nt: TGTGCCAGCAGCTTGGCGGGTCGCGAGCAGTACTTC
j_call: TRBJ1-1; v_call: TRBV5-1; d_call: TRBD1; clone_size: .; cdr3_aa: CASSAGQGLTEAFF; cdr3_nt: TGCGCCAGCAGCGCGGGACAGGGGCTAACTGAAGCTTTCTTT
j_call: TRBJ1-5; v_call: TRBV27; d_call: .; clone_size: .; cdr3_aa: CASSSRDGWQPQHF; cdr3_nt: TGTGCCAGCAGTTCCAGGGATGGTTGGCAGCCCCAGCATTTT
j_call: TRBJ1-6; v_call: TRBV14; d_call: .; clone_size: .; cdr3_aa: CASSQTGGYNSPLHF; cdr3_nt: TGTGCCAGCAGCCAAACGGGGGGTTATAATTCACCCCTCCACTTT
j_call: TRBJ1-6; v_call: TRBV30; d_call: .; clone_size: .; cdr3_aa: CAWSVHAGTSPLHF; cdr3_nt: TGTGCCTGGAGTGTACACGCGGGAACTTCACCCCTCCACTTT
j_call: TRBJ2-1; v_call: TRBV6-5; d_call: TRBD1; clone_size: .; cdr3_aa: CASSLGQGGRQFF; cdr3_nt: TGTGCCAGCAGTTTGGGACAGGGTGGTAGGCAGTTCTTC
j_call: TRBJ1-5; v_call: TRBV5-1; d_call: TRBD1; clone_size: few; cdr3_aa: CASSRTDRGDNQPQHF; cdr3_nt: TGCGCCAGCAGCCGGACAGACAGGGGGGACAATCAGCCCCAGCATTTT
j_call: TRBJ1-4; v_call: TRBV15; d_call: TRBD1; clone_size: few; cdr3_aa: CATGGLGEKLFF; cdr3_nt: TGTGCGACAGGGGGTTTGGGTGAAAAACTGTTTTTT
j_call: TRBJ2-4; v_call: TRBV6-5; d_call: .; clone_size: .; cdr3_aa: CASSTVAKNIQYF; cdr3_nt: TGTGCCAGCAGTACAGTAGCCAAAAACATTCAGTACTTC
j_call: TRBJ2-3; v_call: TRBV25-1; d_call: .; clone_size: once; cdr3_aa: CASSELAGDTQYF; cdr3_nt: TGTGCCAGCAGTGAATTGGCGGGGGATACGCAGTATTTT
j_call: TRBJ2-7; v_call: TRBV30; d_call: .; clone_size: once; cdr3_aa: CAWGRERGYEQYF; cdr3_nt: TGTGCCTGGGGCCGGGAAAGGGGCTACGAGCAGTACTTC
j_call: TRBJ2-1; v_call: TRBV10-3; d_call: .; clone_size: .; cdr3_aa: CAISGLASNNNEQFF; cdr3_nt: TGTGCCATCAGTGGACTGGCTAGCAATAACAATGAGCAGTTCTTC
j_call: TRBJ1-6; v_call: TRBV5-6; d_call: .; clone_size: .; cdr3_aa: CASSLDGLISYSPLHF; cdr3_nt: TGTGCCAGCAGCTTGGACGGCCTAATTTCATATTCACCCCTCCACTTT
j_call: TRBJ1-6; v_call: TRBV6-5; d_call: TRBD1; clone_size: once; cdr3_aa: CASSSGQVGNSPLHF; cdr3_nt: TGTGCCAGCAGTTCGGGACAGGTGGGGAATTCACCCCTCCACTTT
j_call: TRBJ2-5; v_call: TRBV5-1; d_call: .; clone_size: .; cdr3_aa: CASSPDRLQETQYF; cdr3_nt: TGCGCCAGCAGCCCCGACAGACTCCAAGAGACCCAGTACTTC
j_call: TRBJ1-2; v_call: TRBV30; d_call: TRBD1; clone_size: .; cdr3_aa: CAWNGQGLGYTF; cdr3_nt: TGTGCCTGGAATGGACAGGGACTTGGCTACACCTTC
j_call: TRBJ1-1; v_call: TRBV30; d_call: .; clone_size: .; cdr3_aa: CAWSVQTEAFF; cdr3_nt: TGTGCCTGGAGTGTACAAACTGAAGCTTTCTTT
j_call: TRBJ2-3; v_call: TRBV7-2; d_call: .; clone_size: .; cdr3_aa: CASSLVSFRTDTQYF; cdr3_nt: TGTGCCAGCAGCTTAGTCTCTTTTCGCACAGATACGCAGTATTTT
j_call: TRBJ2-1; v_call: TRBV2; d_call: .; clone_size: .; cdr3_aa: CASKPRDAGIEQFF; cdr3_nt: TGTGCCAGCAAACCCCGGGACGCCGGCATTGAGCAGTTCTTC
j_call: TRBJ2-5; v_call: TRBV4-3; d_call: TRBD2; clone_size: .; cdr3_aa: CASSRSGSGGLAETQYF; cdr3_nt: TGCGCCAGCAGCCGCTCGGGCAGCGGGGGATTGGCAGAGACCCAGTACTTC